The sample holds a few counts of the clone carrying this T cell receptor (beta chain). Only in-frame clones appear in the TCRdb table, and some are missing; sequencing was by immunoSEQ multiplex PCR. The table records approximately 450,000 clones, more than 85% of them present only once. These data are taken from a study of blood T cell repertoires in COVID-19. Study-level background: PBMCs, B-cell-depleted T cells, or T cells were the source of the cDNA or gDNA that made up the material.

CDR3 size: 16 residues. Germline V CDR1 and CDR2: LGHDT, YNNKEL (reference sequence). With 0 bases removed from V and 2 bases from J, the gap between germline ends came to 8 bases. The specimen was peripheral blood. The chain uses TRBV3-1 (or the pseudogene TRBV3-2) and TRBJ2-6; TRBD2 is a possible D gene (6 bases). The sequence was collected from a woman in her twenties or thirties with acute or convalescent COVID-19. CDR3 DNA: TGTGCCAGCAGCCAAGATTGGGGGGCTGGGGCCAACGTCCTGACTTTC. It specifies CASSQDWGAGANVLTF.